This paragraph reports one T cell receptor beta chain. The antigen remains undetermined. Only in-frame clones appear in the TCRdb table, and some are missing; sequencing was by immunoSEQ multiplex PCR. Among about 6,500 clones, more than 80% were seen once, and the ten largest hold 7% to 9%. The CDR3 is 14 residues long. Germline values: CDR1 SGHVS, CDR2 FQNEAQ. V was clipped by 5 bases and J by 2 bases; unmatched bases: 5. The record originates from a study of chemoradiotherapy in HPV16-positive cancers. Study background: Candidate HPV-specific T-cell clones and common TCR motifs came from functional assays in a couple of HPV16-positive patients.

Whole-study results and caveats: The functional HPV-specific definition rests on just a couple of HPV16-positive patients.

Sequencing was performed on tumor tissue, taken from a patient who underwent chemoradiotherapy. V and J are TRBV7-8 and TRBJ2-7; TRBD2 aligns across 8 bases. This TCR derives from a human donor with HPV-associated anogenital cancer. Here the CDR3 reads CASSLSGTTYEQYF. As DNA, the CDR3 is TGTGCCAGCAGCCTTAGCGGGACGACCTACGAGCAGTACTTC.